This is a list of T cell receptor beta chains from one sample in a study of T cells after yellow fever vaccination. TCRdb re-called the 5' RACE reads with MiXCR, one entry per CDR3 protein. In the table there are 360,000 or so distinct CDR3 sequences, around a tenth of which are singletons. The specimen was PBMCs, collected on the day of the first yellow fever vaccination. The source is a man between 18 and 35 years old who received the YFV17D yellow fever vaccine. The CDR3 runs from the conserved cysteine through the conserved F or W. D genes are given only for firm matches. Clone sizes are given selectively: once, few, many, or a class where the clone is expanded.

j_gene: TRBJ2-1
v_gene: TRBV5-1
d_gene: -
abundance: -
CDR3nt: TGCGCCAGCAGCTTGGTCCCCCCCCGGGAGCAGTTCTTC
CDR3aa: CASSLVPPREQFF

j_gene: TRBJ2-5
v_gene: TRBV14
d_gene: TRBD1
abundance: -
CDR3nt: TGTGCCAGCAGCCAAGAGGACAGGGGGCACGAGACCCAGTACTTC
CDR3aa: CASSQEDRGHETQYF

j_gene: TRBJ2-5
v_gene: TRBV3-1
d_gene: TRBD1
abundance: few
CDR3nt: TGTGCCAGCAGCCGGACAGGGTTGAAGACCCAGTACTTC
CDR3aa: CASSRTGLKTQYF

j_gene: TRBJ1-1
v_gene: TRBV18
d_gene: -
abundance: -
CDR3nt: TGTGCCAGCTCACGCAGTCCGGGGTTCCGGATGAACACTGAAGCTTTCTTT
CDR3aa: CASSRSPGFRMNTEAFF

j_gene: TRBJ1-1
v_gene: TRBV29-1
d_gene: -
abundance: -
CDR3nt: TGCAGCGTTGAACAGTCTCTTGACACTGAAGCTTTCTTT
CDR3aa: CSVEQSLDTEAFF

j_gene: TRBJ1-1
v_gene: TRBV9
d_gene: -
abundance: -
CDR3nt: TGTGCCAGCAGCGTAGTCGGAGGGGGACCTGAAGCTTTCTTT
CDR3aa: CASSVVGGGPEAFF

j_gene: TRBJ2-2
v_gene: TRBV7-9
d_gene: TRBD1
abundance: -
CDR3nt: TGTGCCAGCAGCTTATTGACAGGGGGCACCGGGGAGCTGTTTTTT
CDR3aa: CASSLLTGGTGELFF

j_gene: TRBJ1-5
v_gene: TRBV20-1
d_gene: -
abundance: -
CDR3nt: TGCAGTGCTGAGGGGGACGGACTTAGCAATCAGCCCCAGCATTTT
CDR3aa: CSAEGDGLSNQPQHF

j_gene: TRBJ2-1
v_gene: TRBV4-1
d_gene: -
abundance: -
CDR3nt: TGCGCCAGCAGCCCTCCGGGCAGCAATGAGCAGTTCTTC
CDR3aa: CASSPPGSNEQFF

j_gene: TRBJ2-2
v_gene: TRBV27
d_gene: -
abundance: few
CDR3nt: TGTGCCAGCAGCTTGACAGGCCCGGCCGGGGAGCTGTTTTTT
CDR3aa: CASSLTGPAGELFF

j_gene: TRBJ2-1
v_gene: TRBV6-2/TRBV6-3
d_gene: TRBD2
abundance: -
CDR3nt: TGTGCCAGCAACCTCCAACTATGGAAGGGGACTAGCGGTGAGCAGTTCTTC
CDR3aa: CASNLQLWKGTSGEQFF

j_gene: TRBJ1-5
v_gene: TRBV18
d_gene: TRBD1
abundance: many
CDR3nt: TGTGCCAGCTCACCCCTTTCCGACAGGGGGACCAGGCAGCCCCAGCATTTT
CDR3aa: CASSPLSDRGTRQPQHF

j_gene: TRBJ1-5
v_gene: TRBV5-1
d_gene: TRBD1
abundance: many
CDR3nt: TGCGCCAGCAGCCCTGGACAGGGCGGCAATCAGCCCCAGCATTTT
CDR3aa: CASSPGQGGNQPQHF

j_gene: TRBJ1-1
v_gene: TRBV5-1
d_gene: -
abundance: many
CDR3nt: TGCGCCAGCAGCTGGCAGGTAAACACTGAAGCTTTCTTT
CDR3aa: CASSWQVNTEAFF

j_gene: TRBJ1-2
v_gene: TRBV9
d_gene: TRBD1
abundance: -
CDR3nt: TGTGCCAGCAGCGAGAGGCAACAGGGGGCGCGGACCTTC
CDR3aa: CASSERQQGARTF

j_gene: TRBJ1-4
v_gene: TRBV5-1
d_gene: -
abundance: -
CDR3nt: TGCGCCAGCAGCTCGGGGGAAACTAATGAAAAACTGTTTTTT
CDR3aa: CASSSGETNEKLFF

j_gene: TRBJ2-3
v_gene: TRBV18
d_gene: -
abundance: few
CDR3nt: TGTGCCAGCTCACCACCCAGGGGGGAGGCAGATACGCAGTATTTT
CDR3aa: CASSPPRGEADTQYF

j_gene: TRBJ1-2
v_gene: TRBV20-1
d_gene: -
abundance: -
CDR3nt: TGCAGTGGCCCCACCTGGGGGGCAGAGAAGAGTAACTATGGCTACACCTTC
CDR3aa: CSGPTWGAEKSNYGYTF

j_gene: TRBJ2-7
v_gene: TRBV4-1
d_gene: TRBD2
abundance: few
CDR3nt: TGCGCCAGCAGCCATATGGACGGGGGGTCCTACGAGCAGTACTTC
CDR3aa: CASSHMDGGSYEQYF

j_gene: TRBJ2-1
v_gene: TRBV29-1
d_gene: -
abundance: -
CDR3nt: TGCAGCGGCCGCTACAATGAGCAGTTCTTC
CDR3aa: CSGRYNEQFF

j_gene: TRBJ1-6
v_gene: TRBV5-6
d_gene: -
abundance: few
CDR3nt: TGTGCCAGCAGCTTAATGCAGAGGGATTCACCCCTCCACTTT
CDR3aa: CASSLMQRDSPLHF

j_gene: TRBJ2-3
v_gene: TRBV7-9
d_gene: TRBD1
abundance: few
CDR3nt: TGTGCCAGCAGCCGCGGCCGGGGACAGGGCACAGATACGCAGTATTTT
CDR3aa: CASSRGRGQGTDTQYF

j_gene: TRBJ2-2
v_gene: TRBV4-3
d_gene: -
abundance: few
CDR3nt: TGCGCCAGCAGCCAAGATGAACCCGCCGGGAACGGGGAGCTGTTTTTT
CDR3aa: CASSQDEPAGNGELFF

j_gene: TRBJ1-4
v_gene: TRBV7-9
d_gene: -
abundance: few
CDR3nt: TGTGCCAGCAGCTTAAGCACAGCCGAAAAACTGTTTTTT
CDR3aa: CASSLSTAEKLFF

j_gene: TRBJ2-2
v_gene: TRBV7-3
d_gene: TRBD1
abundance: few
CDR3nt: TGTGCCAGCAGCCTAAGGGGGCAAAACACCGGGGAGCTGTTTTTT
CDR3aa: CASSLRGQNTGELFF

j_gene: TRBJ2-3
v_gene: TRBV29-1
d_gene: TRBD1
abundance: few
CDR3nt: TGCAGCGTTGTATTTGGACAGGTGCGCACAGATACGCAGTATTTT
CDR3aa: CSVVFGQVRTDTQYF

j_gene: TRBJ2-7
v_gene: TRBV6-2/TRBV6-3
d_gene: TRBD2
abundance: few
CDR3nt: TGTGCCAGCAGTTACCACCCCGGCGGGGGGCCCTACGAGCAGTACTTC
CDR3aa: CASSYHPGGGPYEQYF

j_gene: TRBJ1-1
v_gene: TRBV5-1
d_gene: -
abundance: few
CDR3nt: TGCGCCAGCAGCTTATTAAATCCGAACACTGAAGCTTTCTTT
CDR3aa: CASSLLNPNTEAFF

j_gene: TRBJ1-1
v_gene: TRBV7-9
d_gene: -
abundance: -
CDR3nt: TGTGCCAGCAGCTTACAGACCGGCACTGAAGCTTTCTTT
CDR3aa: CASSLQTGTEAFF

j_gene: TRBJ1-1
v_gene: TRBV5-1
d_gene: -
abundance: few
CDR3nt: TGCGCCAGCAGGGGACCGACAGTGCTGAACACTGAAGCTTTCTTT
CDR3aa: CASRGPTVLNTEAFF

j_gene: TRBJ2-1
v_gene: TRBV18
d_gene: -
abundance: -
CDR3nt: TGTGCCAGCTCACCACCCGGGACCGGACTCAATGAGCAGTTCTTC
CDR3aa: CASSPPGTGLNEQFF

j_gene: TRBJ1-6
v_gene: TRBV6-1
d_gene: -
abundance: -
CDR3nt: TGTGCCAGCAGAGGACGGCCCTCCTATAATTCACCCCTCCACTTT
CDR3aa: CASRGRPSYNSPLHF

j_gene: TRBJ1-1
v_gene: TRBV5-5
d_gene: TRBD1
abundance: -
CDR3nt: TGTGCCAGCAGCTTCTTCGACAGGGGTGAAGCTTTCTTT
CDR3aa: CASSFFDRGEAFF

j_gene: TRBJ1-6
v_gene: TRBV6-6
d_gene: -
abundance: few
CDR3nt: TGTGCCAGCAGTGGACCGAGCAATTCACCCCTCCACTTT
CDR3aa: CASSGPSNSPLHF

j_gene: TRBJ1-2
v_gene: TRBV5-4
d_gene: -
abundance: few
CDR3nt: TGTGCCAGCAGCTGGGGGTCGGGTGGAGGCTACACCTTC
CDR3aa: CASSWGSGGGYTF

j_gene: TRBJ2-2
v_gene: TRBV10-3
d_gene: TRBD2
abundance: -
CDR3nt: TGTGCCATCAGTGAGTTGCAAGCGGGGGGGCCGAACACCGGGGAGCTGTTTTTT
CDR3aa: CAISELQAGGPNTGELFF

j_gene: TRBJ2-1
v_gene: TRBV5-6
d_gene: -
abundance: few
CDR3nt: TGTGCCAGCAGCCTTGGGGCCCCCCCCTACAATGAGCAGTTCTTC
CDR3aa: CASSLGAPPYNEQFF

j_gene: TRBJ1-6
v_gene: TRBV7-9
d_gene: -
abundance: few
CDR3nt: TGTGCCAGCAGCTTAACGGCAGCGAATTCACCCCTCCACTTT
CDR3aa: CASSLTAANSPLHF

j_gene: TRBJ1-5
v_gene: TRBV12-3/TRBV12-4
d_gene: -
abundance: many
CDR3nt: TGTGCCAGCAGGCCAACAGGGTCGAGCAATCAGCCCCAGCATTTT
CDR3aa: CASRPTGSSNQPQHF

j_gene: TRBJ2-5
v_gene: TRBV7-9
d_gene: -
abundance: -
CDR3nt: TGTGCCAGCAGCTCCGGAGCGCAAGAGACCCAGTACTTC
CDR3aa: CASSSGAQETQYF

j_gene: TRBJ2-1
v_gene: TRBV5-1
d_gene: -
abundance: many
CDR3nt: TGCGCCAGCAGCTTGGGTGGCGGGGGCCTTTTCAATGAGCAGTTCTTC
CDR3aa: CASSLGGGGLFNEQFF

j_gene: TRBJ2-1
v_gene: TRBV3-1
d_gene: -
abundance: -
CDR3nt: TGTGCCAGCAGCCAACCCTGGCAAGCGGGCTACAATGAGCAGTTCTTC
CDR3aa: CASSQPWQAGYNEQFF

j_gene: TRBJ1-1
v_gene: TRBV7-2
d_gene: -
abundance: -
CDR3nt: TGTGCCAGCAGCTTATCCAGAAACATTGGGTCCACTGAAGCTTTCTTT
CDR3aa: CASSLSRNIGSTEAFF

j_gene: TRBJ2-1
v_gene: TRBV12-3/TRBV12-4
d_gene: TRBD2
abundance: few
CDR3nt: TGTGCCAGCAGTTTATATCGTAGCGGGGGGGCGGGTGAGCAGTTCTTC
CDR3aa: CASSLYRSGGAGEQFF

j_gene: TRBJ2-5
v_gene: TRBV7-6
d_gene: -
abundance: many
CDR3nt: TGTGCCAGCAGCTTCAACAGGGGAGGACTAGAACTATACCTCCAAGAGACCCAGTACTTC
CDR3aa: CASSFNRGGLELYLQETQYF

j_gene: TRBJ1-6
v_gene: TRBV7-9
d_gene: -
abundance: few
CDR3nt: TGTGCCAGCAGCCCGGACCCCGGGGCACCCCTCCACTTT
CDR3aa: CASSPDPGAPLHF

j_gene: TRBJ2-2
v_gene: TRBV19
d_gene: -
abundance: few
CDR3nt: TGTGCCAGTAGTATAGATTGGGGGGCCGGGGAGCTGTTTTTT
CDR3aa: CASSIDWGAGELFF

j_gene: TRBJ2-2
v_gene: TRBV11-2
d_gene: TRBD2
abundance: few
CDR3nt: TGTGCCAGCCCCGGACTAGCAGGCACCGGGGAGCTGTTTTTT
CDR3aa: CASPGLAGTGELFF

j_gene: TRBJ2-3
v_gene: TRBV6-5
d_gene: -
abundance: few
CDR3nt: TGTGCCAGCAGTTACTGGACAGAATCCTCTACGCAGTATTTT
CDR3aa: CASSYWTESSTQYF

j_gene: TRBJ2-5
v_gene: TRBV18
d_gene: -
abundance: -
CDR3nt: TGTGCCAGCTCACCCCCTCACGAGACCCAGTACTTC
CDR3aa: CASSPPHETQYF

j_gene: TRBJ2-5
v_gene: TRBV24-1
d_gene: TRBD2
abundance: -
CDR3nt: TGTGCCACCAGTGATTCTGGGTATCGGGGAGGGGAGACCCAGTACTTC
CDR3aa: CATSDSGYRGGETQYF

j_gene: TRBJ1-2
v_gene: TRBV5-8
d_gene: -
abundance: -
CDR3nt: TGTGCCAGCAGCTTGGTTTCCGGGGGGGGTGGCTACACCTTC
CDR3aa: CASSLVSGGGGYTF